These 14 T cell receptor beta chains originate from one sample sequenced in a study of PD-L1 blockade in urothelial cancer. Using immunoSEQ multiplex PCR, the repertoire was profiled, and TCRdb retains in-frame clones only, with some absent. This sample has 33,000 or so clones, with 75% to 85% found just once. This sample's time point: pretreatment peripheral blood. The source was PBMCs, collected around atezolizumab (anti-PD-L1) treatment. These receptors all stem from a man aged 55 to 70 with urothelial cancer.

This clone has more than one count but fewer than ten. This sequence joins TRBV30 and TRBJ1-1; the D gene is possibly TRBD1 (6 bases). The germline V gene encodes CDR1 GTSNPN and CDR2 SVGIG (reference sequence). The V end lost 5 bases, the J end lost 7 bases, and 17 bases lay between the germline ends. The CDR3 extends over 13 amino acids. CDR3 coding DNA: TGTGCCTGGTTGGGACAAGCGAGATTTGAAGCTTTCTTT. Translated, it gives CAWLGQARFEAFF. Drawing the rest from reference TRBV30 and TRBJ1-1, the complete variable domain is SQTIHQWPATLVQPVGSPLSLECTVEGTSNPNLYWYRQAAGRGLQLLFYSVGIGQISSEVPQNLSASRPQDRQFILSSKKLLLSDSGFYLCAWLGQARFEAFFGQGTRLTVV.

This clone has just one count. V gene TRBV6-5 combines with J gene TRBJ1-1; no definite D call. The V end was cut by 0 bases, the J end by 11 bases, with 19 bases between. CDR1 MNHEY and CDR2 SVGAGI come from the germline V gene. CDR3 length: 15 residues. This CDR3 reads CASSYSWPSSPGAFF. The CDR3, as DNA: TGTGCCAGCAGTTACTCTTGGCCCTCAAGCCCCGGGGCTTTCTTT.

This clone is medium-sized by share. The genes are TRBV4-1 and TRBJ2-7; TRBD1 aligns across 7 bases. This CDR3 comprises 16 residues. The germline V gene has CDR1 MGHRA and CDR2 YSYEKL. V dropped 5 bases and J dropped 2; count of bases not matched to a gene: 12. In nucleotides, the CDR3 is TGCGCCAGCAGCGAATTAGGGACAGATAACACCTACGAGCAGTACTTC. Translation gives CASSELGTDNTYEQYF.

This clone was observed a handful of times. The chain combines TRBV19 with TRBJ1-5, with unresolved D. There are 13 residues in the CDR3. With 7 bases removed from V and 2 bases from J, the gap between germline ends came to 9 bases. Germline CDR1 LNHDA, CDR2 SQIVND (reference sequence). CDR3 sequence: CASTKLGNQPQHF. The DNA for the CDR3 is TGTGCCAGTACCAAACTAGGCAATCAGCCCCAGCATTTT. Combining the CDR3 with reference TRBV19 and TRBJ1-5 gives the whole variable domain DGGITQSPKYLFRKEGQNVTLSCEQNLNHDAMYWYRQDPGQGLRLIYYSQIVNDFQKGDIAEGYSVSREKKESFPLTVTSAQKNPTAFYLCASTKLGNQPQHFGDGTRLSIL.

The gene calls are TRBV2 and TRBJ1-2; D is perhaps TRBD1 (5 bases). Germline V lookup: CDR1 SNHLY, CDR2 FYNNEI. The CDR3 runs to 13 residues. V shed 8 bases and J shed 2 bases, with 12 bases lying between them. CDR3 in amino acids: CASQTNRNYGYTF. The CDR3 DNA reads TGTGCCAGCCAAACGAACAGGAACTATGGCTACACCTTC.

CDR3 sequence: CASSPRAGRSLGEQYF. The DNA of the CDR3 is TGTGCCAGCAGCCCCCGAGCGGGACGATCCCTAGGGGAGCAGTACTTC. The rearrangement joins TRBV5-4 to TRBJ2-7; 7 positions match TRBD2. This CDR3 comprises 16 residues. The germline V gene encodes CDR1 SGHNT and CDR2 YYREEE (reference sequence). J lost 7 bases, V lost 4 bases, and 17 bases had no gene match.

V is TRBV6-5 and J is TRBJ2-7; 8 bases align to TRBD1. Per germline, CDR1 MNHEY and CDR2 SVGAGI. The CDR3 is made up of 15 amino acids. Trimming at V came to 6 bases and at J to 4 bases, leaving 11 bases not matched to a gene. For the CDR3, the DNA is TGTGCCAGCAGGACCGACAGGGGACGTGGTTACGAGCAGTACTTC. This codes for CASRTDRGRGYEQYF.

This chain links TRBV11-2 with TRBJ2-7, with D maybe TRBD2 (5 bases). CDR3 length equals 13 residues. Deletions cut 0 bases from V and 7 bases from J, with 10 bases between. Per germline, CDR1 SGHAT and CDR2 FQNNGV. The CDR3 sequence is CASSLDSRGEQYF. The CDR3 nucleotides are TGTGCCAGCAGCTTAGATAGTCGAGGGGAGCAGTACTTC.

CDR3: CASSPTSGGGAGELFF. The CDR3 nucleotides are TGTGCCAGCAGCCCCACTAGCGGGGGAGGGGCCGGGGAGCTGTTTTTT. The chain recombines TRBV9 with TRBJ2-2; 11 positions agree with TRBD2. The V gene's germline CDR1 is SGDLS and CDR2 YYNGEE. The CDR3 spans 16 residues. Germline trimming cut 4 bases from V and 6 bases from J; bases unmatched to any gene: 8.

The chain has TRBV2 and TRBJ2-7; 10 bases line up with TRBD1. V dropped 5 bases and J dropped 3; count of bases not matched to a gene: 4. In germline, CDR1 is SNHLY, CDR2 FYNNEI. This CDR3 has 14 amino acids. For the CDR3, the DNA is TGTGCCAGCAGTCCGACAGGGGGCAACTACGAGCAGTACTTC. Protein sequence: CASSPTGGNYEQYF.

The rearrangement joins TRBV11-1 to TRBJ2-5, with 8 bases lining up with TRBD2. Trimming removed 1 base from V and 2 bases from J; junction bases left unmatched: 6. The CDR3 has 16 residues. Germline CDR1 is SGHAT and CDR2 is FQDESV (reference sequence). The CDR3, as DNA: TGTGCCAGCAGCTTAGGTCCAACTAGCGGTCAAGAGACCCAGTACTTC. Its translation is CASSLGPTSGQETQYF.

This chain connects TRBV28 to TRBJ1-2; D possibly corresponds to TRBD1 (5 bases). Germline CDR1 MDHEN, CDR2 SYDVKM. V was shortened by 5 bases and J by 2 bases, with 27 bases between the two germline ends. There are 19 residues in the CDR3. Here the CDR3 reads CASSTVFSDPGGVNYGYTF. CDR3 nucleotides: TGTGCCAGCAGTACAGTTTTTTCCGACCCGGGAGGGGTAAACTATGGCTACACCTTC.

The J gene is TRBJ1-3, the V gene TRBV5-1; unclear D gene. The germline CDR1 and CDR2 sequences are SGHRS and YFSETQ. Trimming took off 0 bases at V and 4 bases at J, with 8 bases between the two ends. There are 14 residues in the CDR3. The CDR3, as DNA: TGCGCCAGCAGCTTGGGAGTTAGCGGAAACACCATATATTTT. Translating gives CASSLGVSGNTIYF.

The V call is TRBV6-5, the J call TRBJ2-7; possible D gene TRBD2, 6 bases. Trimming stripped 4 bases from V and 3 bases from J, with 16 bases between. The CDR3 loop spans 15 amino acids. The germline V gene has CDR1 MNHEY and CDR2 SVGAGI. The CDR3 DNA reads TGTGCCAGCAGTTTCATCCGGGCGGGGCTCTACGAGCAGTACTTC. Its translation is CASSFIRAGLYEQYF.